This TCR beta chain was sequenced during a study of blood T cell repertoires in COVID-19. Recruits, aged about 18 to 90 years, lived in around 24 US areas. Clinical history as reported by participants underpinned cohort assignment. The recovered donors of Cohort 3 showed two negative PCRs, clearance, or symptom resolution. TCRdb keeps only in-frame clones here, not all; method: immunoSEQ multiplex PCR. The repertoire holds about 480,000 clones, with around 85% as singletons. V lost 1 base to trimming and J lost 4 bases, with 10 bases between them. The CDR3 spans 15 residues. Per the germline V gene, CDR1 is KGHSH and CDR2 is LQKENI. About this clone: Other DNA sequences of this sample code for an identical CDR3.

Sequenced input: PBMCs or T cells enriched from blood (not recorded which). The sequence was collected from a woman aged 55-75 years who had recovered from COVID-19. V gene TRBV18 combines with J gene TRBJ2-2; TRBD1 is a possible D gene (5 bases). The CDR3 bases are TGTGCCAGCTCACCACGGCAGGGTAGCACCGGGGAGCTGTTTTTT. Protein: CASSPRQGSTGELFF.